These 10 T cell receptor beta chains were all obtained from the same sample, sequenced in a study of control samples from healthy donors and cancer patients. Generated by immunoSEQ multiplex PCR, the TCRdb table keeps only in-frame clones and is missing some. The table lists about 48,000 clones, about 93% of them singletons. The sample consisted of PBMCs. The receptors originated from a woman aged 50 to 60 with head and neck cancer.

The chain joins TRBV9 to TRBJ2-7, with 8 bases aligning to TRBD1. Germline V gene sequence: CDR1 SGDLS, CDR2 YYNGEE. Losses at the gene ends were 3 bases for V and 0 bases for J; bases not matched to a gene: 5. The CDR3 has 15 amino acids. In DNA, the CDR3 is TGTGCCAGCAGCGAGGGTGGACAGGGCTCCTACGAGCAGTACTTC. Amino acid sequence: CASSEGGQGSYEQYF.

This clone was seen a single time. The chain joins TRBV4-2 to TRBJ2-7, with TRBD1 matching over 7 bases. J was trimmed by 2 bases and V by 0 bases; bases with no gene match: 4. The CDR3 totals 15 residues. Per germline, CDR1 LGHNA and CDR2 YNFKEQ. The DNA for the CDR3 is TGTGCCAGCAGCCAAGACCTCGACAGGGCCTACGAGCAGTACTTC. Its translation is CASSQDLDRAYEQYF.

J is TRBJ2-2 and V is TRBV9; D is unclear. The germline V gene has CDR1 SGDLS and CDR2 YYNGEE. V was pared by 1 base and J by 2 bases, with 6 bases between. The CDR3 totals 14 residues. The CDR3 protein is CASSVQTNTGELFF. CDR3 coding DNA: TGTGCCAGCAGCGTACAAACCAACACCGGGGAGCTGTTTTTT. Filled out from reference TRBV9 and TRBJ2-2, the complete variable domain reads DSGVTQTPKHLITATGQRVTLRCSPRSGDLSVYWYQQSLDQGLQFLIQYYNGEERAKGNILERFSAQQFPDLHSELNLSSLELGDSALYFCASSVQTNTGELFFGEGSRLTVL.

In DNA, the CDR3 is TGTGCCAGCAGCTTTTCCGGGACAGGGGATTACGAGCAGTACTTC. It is translated as CASSFSGTGDYEQYF. The chain carries TRBV7-6 and TRBJ2-7; 10 bases are a match to TRBD1. This CDR3 spans 15 amino acids. Trimming took 3 bases from V and 4 from J; bases not matched to a gene: 6. Germline values: CDR1 SGHVS, CDR2 FNYEAQ.

The CDR3, as DNA: TGTGCCAGCAGTTTATTCCCGGACAGGGTTAACTATGGCTACACCTTC. This codes for CASSLFPDRVNYGYTF. This rearrangement joins TRBV27 to TRBJ1-2, with 8 bases fitting TRBD1. Trimming took 1 base from V and 1 from J; bases not matched to a gene: 5. Germline-derived CDR1 and CDR2 are MNHEY and SMNVEV (reference sequence). This CDR3 comprises 16 residues.

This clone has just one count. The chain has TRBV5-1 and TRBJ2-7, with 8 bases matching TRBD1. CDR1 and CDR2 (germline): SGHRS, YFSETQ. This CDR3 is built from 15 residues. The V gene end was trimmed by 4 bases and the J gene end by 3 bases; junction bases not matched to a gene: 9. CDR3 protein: CASSIPTGEDYEQYF. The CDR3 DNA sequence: TGCGCCAGCAGCATCCCGACAGGGGAGGACTACGAGCAGTACTTC.

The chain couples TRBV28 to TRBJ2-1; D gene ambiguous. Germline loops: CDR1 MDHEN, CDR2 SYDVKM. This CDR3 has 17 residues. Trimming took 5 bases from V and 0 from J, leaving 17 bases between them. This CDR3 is CASSLRTAYGSYNEQFF. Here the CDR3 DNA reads TGTGCCAGCAGTCTCCGGACCGCCTACGGCTCCTACAATGAGCAGTTCTTC.

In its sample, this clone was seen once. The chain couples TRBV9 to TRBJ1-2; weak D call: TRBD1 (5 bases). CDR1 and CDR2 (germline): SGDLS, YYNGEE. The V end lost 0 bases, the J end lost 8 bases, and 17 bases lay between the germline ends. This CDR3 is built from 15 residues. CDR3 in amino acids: CASSVEGWGGVGYTF. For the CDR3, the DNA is TGTGCCAGCAGCGTAGAAGGGTGGGGAGGGGTCGGCTACACCTTC.

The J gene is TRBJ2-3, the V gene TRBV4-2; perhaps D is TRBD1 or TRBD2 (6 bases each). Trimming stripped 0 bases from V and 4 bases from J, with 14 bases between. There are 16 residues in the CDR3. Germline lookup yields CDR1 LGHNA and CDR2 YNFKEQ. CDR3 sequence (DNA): TGTGCCAGCAGCCAAGATCTCCCGGAGGGGGCAGATACGCAGTATTTT. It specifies CASSQDLPEGADTQYF.

The DNA of the CDR3 is TGTGCCAGCAGCTCCCCCAGACAGGGGATAAGTGGCTACACCTTC. This encodes CASSSPRQGISGYTF. The rearrangement uses TRBV7-2 and TRBJ1-2; TRBD1 matches 8 bases. The germline V gene encodes CDR1 SGHTA and CDR2 FQGNSA. J was trimmed by 7 bases and V by 4 bases; bases with no gene match: 11. The CDR3 length is 15 residues.